This is a list of T cell receptor beta chains from one sample in a study of response to subunit inactivated influenza vaccine. TCRdb itself ran the RT-PCR reads through MiXCR, one entry per CDR3 protein. The sample shows approximately 730,000 distinct CDR3 sequences, around 13% of them seen only once. The sequencing used PBMCs from blood, collected around 15 days before vaccination. The receptors originated from a man in his fifties or sixties who received an inactivated influenza vaccine. The CDR3 runs from the conserved cysteine through the conserved F or W. Each record gives: V gene, D gene, clone size, J gene, CDR3 DNA, CDR3 protein. A D gene is named only where the DNA matches it firmly. Clone sizes are given selectively: once, few, many, or a class where the clone is expanded.

>TRBV20-1|NA|NA|TRBJ2-6
TGCAGTGCTACCGACCTAACAGTTGGGAGCTCTGGGGCCAACGTCCTGACTTTC
CSATDLTVGSSGANVLTF
>TRBV7-8|TRBD1|few|TRBJ2-3
TGTGCCAGCAGCTTAGGGGGACAGGAGAGACGCAAGACTAGCACAGATACGCAGTATTTT
CASSLGGQERRKTSTDTQYF
>TRBV4-3|NA|few|TRBJ2-3
TGCGCCAGCAGCCAAGGTCCGGGGCGGTTCACAGATACGCAGTATTTT
CASSQGPGRFTDTQYF
>TRBV7-2|NA|many|TRBJ1-1
TGCGCCAGCAGCTTGGTAACGAACACTGAAGCTTTCTTT
CASSLVTNTEAFF
>TRBV3-1|TRBD2|few|TRBJ2-5
TGTGCCGCCGGGGGGGCCAATGAGGAGACCCAGTACTTC
CAAGGANEETQYF
>TRBV7-9|TRBD1|few|TRBJ2-1
TGTGCCAGCAGCTTAGTACGGACAGGGTATGATGAGCAGTTCTTC
CASSLVRTGYDEQFF
>TRBV5-1|NA|few|TRBJ2-3
TGCGCCAGCAGCTTGGAGGCGCCGACAGATACGCAGTATTTT
CASSLEAPTDTQYF
>TRBV6-2/TRBV6-3|NA|few|TRBJ2-7
TGTGCCAGCAGTTACGTGTGGCCCTACGAGCAGTACTTC
CASSYVWPYEQYF
>TRBV6-5|TRBD1|few|TRBJ2-7
TGTGCCAGCAGTTATCTTGGACAGGGGAGCTACGAGCAGTACTTC
CASSYLGQGSYEQYF
>TRBV5-6|TRBD1|few|TRBJ2-7
TGTGCCAGCAGCCCCGGGACAGAAACCCAGCAGTACTTC
CASSPGTETQQYF
>TRBV18|NA|NA|TRBJ2-7
TGTGCCAGCTCACCACCGAGCGGGACAAGGTCTTACTACGAGCAGTACTTC
CASSPPSGTRSYYEQYF
>TRBV6-2/TRBV6-3|TRBD2|few|TRBJ2-3
TGTGCCAGCAGGACTAGCGGGAGAAGCACAGATACGCAGTATTTT
CASRTSGRSTDTQYF
>TRBV12-3/TRBV12-4|TRBD1|few|TRBJ2-1
TGTGCCAGCAGCCGTGGGACAGCTAATGAGCAGTTCTTC
CASSRGTANEQFF
>TRBV27|NA|NA|TRBJ2-1
TGTGCCAGCAGTTTTCTGAGAGGTGAGCAGTTCTTC
CASSFLRGEQFF
>TRBV6-1|TRBD2|few|TRBJ2-7
TGTGCCAGCAGTCCCTTGGGGGGGTTCAGCAAATCCTACGAGCAGTACTTC
CASSPLGGFSKSYEQYF
>TRBV6-2/TRBV6-3|TRBD1|NA|TRBJ2-2
TGTGCCAGCAGTCGACAGGGAAAGGCCGGGGAGCTGTTTTTT
CASSRQGKAGELFF
>TRBV9|NA|few|TRBJ2-7
TGTGCCAGCAGCCCCGAGGGGAGGAGATACGAGCAGTACTTC
CASSPEGRRYEQYF
>TRBV5-1|TRBD1|NA|TRBJ2-1
TGCGCCAGCGGCTTGGCCCCAGGGGGAGATGAGCAGTTCTTC
CASGLAPGGDEQFF
>TRBV12-3/TRBV12-4|NA|many|TRBJ2-5
TGTGCCAGCAGTTTAGTTAGAAAAGAGACCCAGTACTTC
CASSLVRKETQYF
>TRBV5-1|NA|NA|TRBJ2-5
TGCGCCAGCAGCTTGGGCGCAGGAGGAGGTGGAGAGACCCAGTACTTC
CASSLGAGGGGETQYF
>TRBV12-3/TRBV12-4|NA|many|TRBJ1-3
TGTGCCAGCAGTCCCACCCACAACTCTGGAAACACCATATATTTT
CASSPTHNSGNTIYF